This note documents a single TCR beta chain sequence. This sample stems from a study of blood T cell repertoires in COVID-19. CDR3 length: 16 residues. Germline trimming cut 5 bases from V and 6 bases from J; bases unmatched to any gene: 9. Germline lookup yields CDR1 SEHNR and CDR2 FQNEAQ (reference sequence). Profiled with immunoSEQ multiplex PCR; TCRdb holds only in-frame clones, not every one. This repertoire shows about 380,000 clones, approximately 84% found once; its top ten account for approximately 3.1%. The sequencing sample was made of PBMCs or T cells enriched from blood (not recorded which). The chain links TRBV7-9 to TRBJ2-1; 11 bases line up with TRBD2. The receptor was derived from a woman aged 30 to 39 who had recovered from COVID-19. DNA for the CDR3: TGTGCCAGCAGCCCCCCGACTAGCGGGATAGGCAATGAGCAGTTCTTC. This sequence encodes CASSPPTSGIGNEQFF.